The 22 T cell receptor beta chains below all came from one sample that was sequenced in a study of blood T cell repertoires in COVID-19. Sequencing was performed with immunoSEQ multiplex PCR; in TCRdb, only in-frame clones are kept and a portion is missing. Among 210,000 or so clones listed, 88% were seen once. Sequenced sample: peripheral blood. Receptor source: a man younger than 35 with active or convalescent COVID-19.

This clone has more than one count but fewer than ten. CDR3: CASRAPGLAGGNTGELFF. The CDR3 bases are TGTGCCAGCAGGGCACCGGGACTAGCGGGAGGGAACACCGGGGAGCTGTTTTTT. The rearrangement uses TRBV28 and TRBJ2-2; 15 bases line up with TRBD2. V dropped 6 bases and J dropped 1; count of bases not matched to a gene: 6. CDR3 size: 18 residues. Per the germline V gene, CDR1 is MDHEN and CDR2 is SYDVKM.

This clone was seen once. CDR3 nucleotide sequence: TGTGCCATCAGTGGAGACAGCGTATACACTGAAGCTTTCTTT. As protein: CAISGDSVYTEAFF. V gene TRBV10-3 combines with J gene TRBJ1-1, with D possibly matching TRBD1 (5 bases). The CDR3 length is 14 residues. V was shortened by 4 bases and J by 3 bases, with 12 bases between the two germline ends. CDR1 and CDR2 (germline): ENHRY, SYGVKD.

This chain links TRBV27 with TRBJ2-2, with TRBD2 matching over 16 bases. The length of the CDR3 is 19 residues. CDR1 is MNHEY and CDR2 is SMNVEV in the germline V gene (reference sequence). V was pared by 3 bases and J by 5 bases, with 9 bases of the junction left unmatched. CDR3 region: CASSLGLAGGVVKTGELFF. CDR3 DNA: TGTGCCAGCAGTTTGGGACTAGCGGGAGGGGTAGTAAAGACCGGGGAGCTGTTTTTT.

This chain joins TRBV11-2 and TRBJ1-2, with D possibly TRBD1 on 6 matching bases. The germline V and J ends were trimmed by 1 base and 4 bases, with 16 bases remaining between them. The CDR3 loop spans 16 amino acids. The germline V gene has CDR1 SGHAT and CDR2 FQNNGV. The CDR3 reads CASSLVWGRRGYGYTF. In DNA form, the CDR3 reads TGTGCCAGCAGCTTAGTTTGGGGGCGGAGAGGCTATGGCTACACCTTC.

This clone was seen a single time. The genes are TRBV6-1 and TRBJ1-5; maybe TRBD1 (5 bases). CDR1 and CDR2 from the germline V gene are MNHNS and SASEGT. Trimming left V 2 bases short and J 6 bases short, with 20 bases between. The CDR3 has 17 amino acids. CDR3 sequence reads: CASSESGRVSLSQPQHF. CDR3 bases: TGTGCCAGCAGTGAATCTGGCAGGGTTTCTTTGAGTCAGCCCCAGCATTTT.

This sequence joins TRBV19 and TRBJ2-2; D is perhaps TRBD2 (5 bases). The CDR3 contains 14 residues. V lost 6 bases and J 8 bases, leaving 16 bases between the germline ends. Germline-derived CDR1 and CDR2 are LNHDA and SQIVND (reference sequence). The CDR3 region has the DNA TGTGCCAGTAGACGAGGAGGCGGTATTGGGGAGCTGTTTTTT. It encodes CASRRGGGIGELFF.

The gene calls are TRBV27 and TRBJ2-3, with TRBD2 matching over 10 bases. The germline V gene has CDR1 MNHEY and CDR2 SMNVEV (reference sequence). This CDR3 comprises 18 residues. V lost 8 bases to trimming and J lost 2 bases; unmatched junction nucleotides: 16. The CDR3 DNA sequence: TGTGCCAGCTCGTCGGCGGTCAGCGGGAGGGCCCCCACAGATACGCAGTATTTT. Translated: CASSSAVSGRAPTDTQYF.

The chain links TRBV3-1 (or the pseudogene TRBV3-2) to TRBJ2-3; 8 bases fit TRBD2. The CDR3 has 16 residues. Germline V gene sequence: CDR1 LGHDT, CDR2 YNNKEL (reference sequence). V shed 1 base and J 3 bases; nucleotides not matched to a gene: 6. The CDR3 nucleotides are TGTGCCAGCAGCCAAGTCGGCGGGGGGAGGACAGATACGCAGTATTTT. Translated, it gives CASSQVGGGRTDTQYF.

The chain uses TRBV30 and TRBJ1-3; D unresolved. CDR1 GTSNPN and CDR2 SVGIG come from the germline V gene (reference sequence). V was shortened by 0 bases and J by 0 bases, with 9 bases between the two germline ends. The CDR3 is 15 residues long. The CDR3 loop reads CAWSVGASSGNTIYF. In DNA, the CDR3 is TGTGCCTGGAGTGTCGGTGCGAGCTCTGGAAACACCATATATTTT.

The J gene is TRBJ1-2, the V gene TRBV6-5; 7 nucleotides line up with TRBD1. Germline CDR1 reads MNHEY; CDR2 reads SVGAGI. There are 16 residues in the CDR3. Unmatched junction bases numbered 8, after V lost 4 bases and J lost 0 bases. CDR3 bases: TGTGCCAGCAGTTTCGGTACAGGGGTATCTAACTATGGCTACACCTTC. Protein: CASSFGTGVSNYGYTF.

The CDR3 is CAIRGGTGRRNTEAFF. CDR3 coding DNA: TGTGCCATCAGGGGAGGGACAGGGCGGAGAAACACTGAAGCTTTCTTT. V usage is TRBV10-3 and J usage is TRBJ1-1; 9 bases match TRBD1. The J segment lost 2 bases and the V segment lost 6 bases, leaving 10 bases of the junction unmatched. CDR1 and CDR2 (germline): ENHRY, SYGVKD. The CDR3 is 16 amino acids.

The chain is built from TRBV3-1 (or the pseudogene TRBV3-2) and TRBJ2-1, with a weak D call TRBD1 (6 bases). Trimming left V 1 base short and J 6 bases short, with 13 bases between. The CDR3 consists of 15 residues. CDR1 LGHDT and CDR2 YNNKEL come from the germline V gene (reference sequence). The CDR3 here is CASSQASSRGNEQFF. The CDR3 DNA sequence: TGTGCCAGCAGCCAAGCGTCTAGCAGGGGCAATGAGCAGTTCTTC.

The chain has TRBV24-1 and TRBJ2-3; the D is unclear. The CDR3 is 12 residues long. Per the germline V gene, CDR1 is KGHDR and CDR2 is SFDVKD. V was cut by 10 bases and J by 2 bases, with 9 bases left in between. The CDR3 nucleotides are TGTGCCACTAAGAGTTCCACAGATACGCAGTATTTT. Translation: CATKSSTDTQYF.

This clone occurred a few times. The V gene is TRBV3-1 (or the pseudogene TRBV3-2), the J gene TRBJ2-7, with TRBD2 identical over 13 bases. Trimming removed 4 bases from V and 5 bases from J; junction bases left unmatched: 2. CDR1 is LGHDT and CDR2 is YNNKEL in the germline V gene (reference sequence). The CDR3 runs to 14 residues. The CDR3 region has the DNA TGTGCCAGCAGCCGGACTAGCGGGAGAAACGAGCAGTACTTC. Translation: CASSRTSGRNEQYF.

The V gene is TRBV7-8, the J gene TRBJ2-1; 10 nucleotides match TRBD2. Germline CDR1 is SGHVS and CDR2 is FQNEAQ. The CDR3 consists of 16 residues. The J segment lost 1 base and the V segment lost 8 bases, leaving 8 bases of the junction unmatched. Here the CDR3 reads CASGPLAGGSYNEQFF. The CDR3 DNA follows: TGTGCCAGCGGGCCCTTAGCGGGAGGATCCTACAATGAGCAGTTCTTC. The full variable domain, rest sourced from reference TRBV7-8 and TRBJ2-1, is GAGVSQSPRYKVAKRGQDVALRCDPISGHVSLFWYQQALGQGPEFLTYFQNEAQLDKSGLPSDRFFAERPEGSVSTLKIQRTQQEDSAVYLCASGPLAGGSYNEQFFGPGTRLTVL.

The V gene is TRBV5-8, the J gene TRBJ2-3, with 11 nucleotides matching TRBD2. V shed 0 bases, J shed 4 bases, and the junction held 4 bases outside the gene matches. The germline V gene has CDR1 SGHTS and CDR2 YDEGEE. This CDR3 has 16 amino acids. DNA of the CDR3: TGTGCCAGCAGCTTGGAACTAGCGGGAGAGGCAGATACGCAGTATTTT. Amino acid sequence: CASSLELAGEADTQYF.

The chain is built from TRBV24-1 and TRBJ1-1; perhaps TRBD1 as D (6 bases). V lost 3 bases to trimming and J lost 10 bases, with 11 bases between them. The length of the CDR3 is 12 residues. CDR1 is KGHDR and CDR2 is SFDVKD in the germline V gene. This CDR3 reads CATSDPSGVAFF. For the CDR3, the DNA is TGTGCCACCAGTGATCCCTCAGGGGTAGCTTTCTTT.

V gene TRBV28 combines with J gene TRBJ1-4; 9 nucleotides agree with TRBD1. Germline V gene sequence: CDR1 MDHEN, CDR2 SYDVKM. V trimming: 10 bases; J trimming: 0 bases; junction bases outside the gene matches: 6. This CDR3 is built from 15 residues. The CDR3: CATTTGGTTNEKLFF. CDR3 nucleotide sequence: TGTGCCACCACGACAGGGGGAACAACTAATGAAAAACTGTTTTTT.

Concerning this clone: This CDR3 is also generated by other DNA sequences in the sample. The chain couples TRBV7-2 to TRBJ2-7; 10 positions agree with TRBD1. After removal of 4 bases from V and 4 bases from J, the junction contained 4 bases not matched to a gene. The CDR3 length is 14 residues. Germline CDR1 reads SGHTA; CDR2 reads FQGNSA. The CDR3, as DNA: TGTGCCAGCAGCTCGACAGGGGGCCCGTACGAGCAGTACTTC. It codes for CASSSTGGPYEQYF.

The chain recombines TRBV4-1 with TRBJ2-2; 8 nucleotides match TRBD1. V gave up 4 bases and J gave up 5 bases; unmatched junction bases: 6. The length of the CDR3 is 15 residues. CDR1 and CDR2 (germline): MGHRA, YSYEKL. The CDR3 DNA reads TGCGCCAGCAGCCTGGTGACAGGGGCAACCGGGGAGCTGTTTTTT. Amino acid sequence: CASSLVTGATGELFF.

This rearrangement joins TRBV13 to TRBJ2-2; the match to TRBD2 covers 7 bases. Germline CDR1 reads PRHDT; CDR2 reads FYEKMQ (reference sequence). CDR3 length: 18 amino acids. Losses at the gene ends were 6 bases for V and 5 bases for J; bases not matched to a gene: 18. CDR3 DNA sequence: TGTGCCAGCAGTTTGAGTCGTACAACTCCCGGGGGGACCGGGGAGCTGTTTTTT. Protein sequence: CASSLSRTTPGGTGELFF.

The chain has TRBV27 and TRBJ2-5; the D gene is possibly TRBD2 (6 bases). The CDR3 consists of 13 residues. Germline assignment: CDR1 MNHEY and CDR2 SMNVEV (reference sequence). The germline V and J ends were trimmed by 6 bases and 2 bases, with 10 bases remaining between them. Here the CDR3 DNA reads TGTGCCAGCAGGCGGGGATCACAAGAGACCCAGTACTTC. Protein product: CASRRGSQETQYF.